This TCR beta chain was identified in a study of blood T cell repertoires in COVID-19 (TCRdb year 2020). Describing the broader study: Samples from collaborators originated in the United States, Italy and Spain and spanned both the acute and convalescent phases of COVID-19. The prospective study material was composed of cDNA or gDNA derived from T cells, B-cell-depleted T cells, or PBMCs. Deeply sampled blood TCRbeta repertoires from subjects exposed to, actively infected with, or recovered from COVID-19 were included in the dataset. The repertoires were released in a freely available public database intended as a resource for research on the immune response to SARS-CoV-2. Samples came from the ongoing ImmuneRACE study (first 160 participants) plus 1,254 subjects from 6 global collaborators. Nearly every sample came with metadata listing a de-identified subject ID, COVID-19 status, age in years and sex. Where available, HLA class I and class II types were obtained from metadata supplied by the sample provider rather than from assay-based typing.

TCRbeta CDR3 regions were amplified from genomic DNA by means of the immunoSEQ Assay, a bias-controlled multiplex PCR. Per the source publication's procedure: Nucleated cell counts per sample were estimated from amplification of reference gene primers within the assay. To quantify the absolute abundance of each unique TCRbeta CDR3 rearrangement, sequence reads were collapsed and filtered. For each sample, productive Simpson clonality was calculated by taking the square root of Simpson's diversity index across productive rearrangements. Held by TCRdb, this immuneACCESS table contains in-frame sequences only and omits some clones. Under half of the omission traces to an unresolved V gene where checked; the cause of the rest is unknown. V and J calls and clone size are as listed in that table; D and trimming were resolved from the DNA. For this sample there are more than 100,000 clones; 87% appear just once. Of the sample, about 6.3% falls within the top ten clones.

There are 15 amino acids in the CDR3, from cysteine to phenylalanine inclusive. Only the CDR3 DNA stays, 45 bases, in frame from base 1. CDR1 and CDR2 are read off the germline V gene as MGHRA and YSYEKL. V has 0 bases trimmed and J has 7 bases trimmed; junction bases matching no gene number 7. About this clone itself: Its antigen has not been determined. One base away there is no much larger clone; base qualities are not given.

General conclusions and limits of the study: The amount of clinical and demographic metadata varied by source and participant and was provided uncurated.

Collaborating institutions collected whole blood in K2EDTA tubes following their own protocols. For TCRbeta analysis, collaborators shipped samples as frozen whole blood, isolated PBMCs, or DNA extracted from either of those sample types. The receptor chain draws on TRBV4-1 and TRBJ2-7; the central 9 bases match TRBD2. The specimen sequenced was peripheral blood. This TCR derives from a human donor in a cohort sampled during active COVID-19. The DNA sequence is TGCGCCAGCAGCCAAGATCTGGCGGGGGGGCGAGAGCAGTACTTC. This is translated as CASSQDLAGGREQYF.